These T cell receptor beta chains were read from a single sample in a study of radiotherapy plus CTLA-4 blockade in lung cancer. Data came from immunoSEQ multiplex PCR; TCRdb stores just in-frame clones and leaves some out. Of approximately 77,000 clones in the sample, 60% to 85% were seen once. The sequencing here drew on peripheral blood, taken from a patient treated with radiotherapy plus ipilimumab. These receptors were collected from a human donor with non-small cell lung cancer whose response to radiotherapy plus ipilimumab could not be evaluated. Some clones in this sample may be carry-over from other donors' samples. The CDR3 runs from the conserved cysteine through the conserved F or W. Each record gives: V gene, clone size, J gene, D gene, CDR3 DNA, CDR3 protein. D genes are given only for firm matches. A clone size is listed for some rows: how often the clone was seen (once, few, many), or a class if it is expanded.

TRBV14	.	TRBJ1-6	TRBD1	TGTGCCAGCAGCCAGCAAACAGGGGGGAATTCACCCCTCCACTTT	CASSQQTGGNSPLHF
TRBV11-2	.	TRBJ2-1	.	TGTGCCAGCAGCTTGGCCCCAACCAATGAGCAGTTCTTC	CASSLAPTNEQFF
TRBV28	.	TRBJ2-3	.	TGTGCCAGCAGTCCTCGGACGGGAACCACAGATACGCAGTATTTT	CASSPRTGTTDTQYF
TRBV19	.	TRBJ2-2	.	TGTGCCAGTAGCGGGGGACAGTGGTCGAACACCGGGGAGCTGTTTTTT	CASSGGQWSNTGELFF
TRBV7-8	.	TRBJ2-7	TRBD1	TGTGCCAGCAGCCGGGGACAGGCCTTAACCTACGAGCAGTACTTC	CASSRGQALTYEQYF
TRBV4-1	.	TRBJ2-7	TRBD1	TGCGCCAGCAGCCAAGAAATATCGGACAGGGGGCTTTCCTACGAGCAGTACTTC	CASSQEISDRGLSYEQYF
TRBV5-1	.	TRBJ2-7	TRBD1	TGCGCCAGCAGCACCGGGACAGGGGCCTACGAGCAGTACTTC	CASSTGTGAYEQYF
TRBV10-3	.	TRBJ1-5	.	TGTGCCATCAGTGAGTCACGCCCCGGGGATTATAGCAATCAGCCCCAGCATTTT	CAISESRPGDYSNQPQHF
TRBV7-8	.	TRBJ1-5	.	TGTGCCAGCAGCTTAAATCAGGGAGGTCAGCCCCAGCATTTT	CASSLNQGGQPQHF
TRBV11-3	.	TRBJ2-5	TRBD1	TGTGCCAGCAGCTCAGGACAGGGGATCGGGAGAGAGACCCAGTACTTC	CASSSGQGIGRETQYF
TRBV7-8	.	TRBJ1-1	.	TGTGCCAGCAGCCACCCCCGCACAGGGAAAGGTGAAGCTTTCTTT	CASSHPRTGKGEAFF
TRBV5-1	.	TRBJ2-5	TRBD1	TGCGCCAGCAGCTTGGAAGGACAGGGGAGGATGCAGACCCAGTACTTC	CASSLEGQGRMQTQYF
TRBV2	.	TRBJ2-5	.	TGTGCCAGCAGCCTCCCCGGGGCCCAGTACTTC	CASSLPGAQYF
TRBV29-1	.	TRBJ1-3	TRBD1	TGCAGCGCTGGACAGGACAGCTCTGGAAACACCATATATTTT	CSAGQDSSGNTIYF
TRBV9	.	TRBJ1-1	.	TGTGCCAGCAGCGTACTTCCGGACAGGAACACTGAAGCTTTCTTT	CASSVLPDRNTEAFF
TRBV7-6	few	TRBJ1-2	.	TGTGCCAGCAGCGATGTTCAGGGTATCCACTATGGCTACACCTTC	CASSDVQGIHYGYTF
TRBV5-8	.	TRBJ1-2	.	TGTGCCAGCAGCTTGGATCGGGGGAACTATGGCTACACCTTC	CASSLDRGNYGYTF
TRBV7-3	once	TRBJ2-7	TRBD1	TGTGCCAGCAGCCCTGGACAGGGAATGGGTCTAGAGCAGTACTTC	CASSPGQGMGLEQYF
TRBV27	.	TRBJ2-7	.	TGTGCCAGCAGTGAGCGCATTTCATCCTACGAGCAGTACTTC	CASSERISSYEQYF
TRBV5-5	few	TRBJ2-3	.	TGTGCCAGCAGGGGGCCGGGACACCGGTGGCCAGATACGCAGTATTTT	CASRGPGHRWPDTQYF
TRBV7-8	.	TRBJ2-1	TRBD2	TGTGCCAGCAGCTTAGGGGCCTCTAGCGGGACCTACAATGAGCAGTTCTTC	CASSLGASSGTYNEQFF
TRBV6-1	.	TRBJ1-4	TRBD1	TGTGCCAGCAGTGCCGGGACAGAGATCCTTCACAATGAAAAACTGTTTTTT	CASSAGTEILHNEKLFF
TRBV6-5	.	TRBJ1-3	.	TGTGCCAGCAGTTCAACGGTCATGGGAAACACCATATATTTT	CASSSTVMGNTIYF
TRBV7-8	few	TRBJ1-4	TRBD1	TGTGCCAGCAGCTTAGGGACAGGGGGCAGAGAAAAACTGTTTTTT	CASSLGTGGREKLFF
TRBV6-4	few	TRBJ2-7	.	TGTGCCAGCAGTGATTCCTACTACGAGCAGTACTTC	CASSDSYYEQYF
TRBV10-1	.	TRBJ1-2	.	TGCGCCAGCAGTGAGGAGGTGACCACTAACTATGGCTACACCTTC	CASSEEVTTNYGYTF
TRBV13	once	TRBJ2-7	TRBD1	TGTGCCAGCAGCTTATTGGGACAGGAGGACTACGAGCAGTACTTC	CASSLLGQEDYEQYF
TRBV19	.	TRBJ2-1	.	TGTGCCAGTACACAGGCTTACTCCTACAATGAGCAGTTCTTC	CASTQAYSYNEQFF
TRBV5-1	.	TRBJ2-7	.	TGCGCCAGCAGCTATGGGCCGGCAGGGAACGACGACGAGCAGTACTTC	CASSYGPAGNDDEQYF
TRBV4-3	.	TRBJ2-3	TRBD2	TGCGCCAGCAGCCAAGACCGCGGGGGGACAGATACGCAGTATTTT	CASSQDRGGTDTQYF
TRBV27	.	TRBJ2-1	TRBD2	TGTGCCAGCAGACCCCTAGCGGGGGCCTACAATGAGCAGTTCTTC	CASRPLAGAYNEQFF
TRBV18	.	TRBJ1-2	TRBD1	TGTGCCAGCTCACCGGGACAGGGCGATGGCTACACCTTC	CASSPGQGDGYTF
TRBV7-2	.	TRBJ1-6	.	TGTGCCAGCAGCACTCTCAATTCACCCCTCCACTTT	CASSTLNSPLHF
TRBV15	.	TRBJ2-1	.	TGTGCCACCAGCAGAGCCCCCCCGGGGGGCCCTTACAATGAGCAGTTCTTC	CATSRAPPGGPYNEQFF
TRBV11-3	.	TRBJ1-6	TRBD1	TGTGCCAGCAGCTTAGGCGGGACAGACAATTCACCCCTCCACTTT	CASSLGGTDNSPLHF
TRBV6-1	.	TRBJ1-5	TRBD1	TGTGCCAGCAGGGGCAGACAGGGGAAATATCAGCCCCAGCATTTT	CASRGRQGKYQPQHF
TRBV9	.	TRBJ1-1	.	TGTGCCAGCAGCGTAGGGGGGGAGCGAGCTTTCTTT	CASSVGGERAFF
TRBV6-1	.	TRBJ1-1	.	TGTGCCAGCAGTGATTCCCAGTTAAGTGAAGCTTTCTTT	CASSDSQLSEAFF
TRBV5-1	.	TRBJ1-1	.	TGCGCCAGCAGCTTGGACGGGGGTAGGATGAACACTGAAGCTTTCTTT	CASSLDGGRMNTEAFF
TRBV5-1	.	TRBJ1-2	.	TGCGCCAGCAGCCCGGCCCGACAGGCCAACCCCGTCGAGGGCTACACCTTC	CASSPARQANPVEGYTF
TRBV5-4	.	TRBJ1-1	.	TGTGCCGGGGGGGCCGACTTGAACACTGAAGCTTTCTTT	CAGGADLNTEAFF
TRBV4-2	.	TRBJ2-2	.	TGTGCCAGCAGCCAACCTCAGGGGGGCCCGAACACCGGGGAGCTGTTTTTT	CASSQPQGGPNTGELFF